This TCR beta chain emerged from a study of T cell changes during pregnancy in multiple sclerosis. The repertoire was sequenced with immunoSEQ multiplex PCR; TCRdb's copy has only in-frame clones and lacks some. Of approximately 44,000 clones in the sample, under 95% were seen once. The CDR3 sequence is 17 residues long. Trimming cost V 6 bases and J 1 base; bases outside gene matches: 12. Germline V gene sequence: CDR1 KGHSH, CDR2 LQKENI. Sequences were derived from CD4+ T cells from peripheral blood mononuclear cells, sampled in the third trimester of pregnancy. The TCR comes from a female donor with multiple sclerosis, enrolled in a pregnancy study. The V and J genes are TRBV18 and TRBJ2-1; TRBD2 agrees at 7 bases. CDR3 region: CASSPLSGGGSYNEQFF. The CDR3 nucleotides read TGTGCCAGCTCGCCCCTGTCCGGGGGAGGGTCCTACAATGAGCAGTTCTTC.